The 15 T cell receptor beta chains given below trace back to one sample, sequenced in a study of shared clonotypes between healthy human individuals (dated by TCRdb to the early 2020s). The library relied on the immunoSEQ multiplex PCR assay. The source is immuneACCESS, and TCRdb retained only in-frame sequences with V and J called. Part of the clones is not carried over; for the studies checked, unresolved V genes explain less than half of this, and the remainder is unexplained. Counted in this sample were roughly 1.5 million clones; 95% to 99% of them appeared once. Roughly 0.45% of the sample belongs to the ten largest clones. The source material was naive CD4+ T cells sorted from blood. Taken with the paper, the label for cell subset or site translates to: CD45RA+ positively selected. Receptor source: a man aged 30 to 39 in good health.

This clone has a single count. The chain employs TRBV15 and TRBJ2-2, with 8 positions matching TRBD2. V trimming: 3 bases; J trimming: 4 bases; junction bases outside the gene matches: 7. The CDR3 is 16 residues long. CDR1 and CDR2 (germline): LNHNV, YYDKDF (reference sequence). The CDR3 nucleotides read TGTGCCACCAGCAGGGGAACGGGGGGGGGCACCGGGGAGCTGTTTTTT. Translating it yields CATSRGTGGGTGELFF.

The chain recombines TRBV6-1 with TRBJ1-2, with 8 bases that match TRBD1. Germline lookup yields CDR1 MNHNS and CDR2 SASEGT. The CDR3 runs to 15 residues. J gave up 0 bases and V 7 bases, and 7 bases lay outside the gene matches. CDR3 sequence: CASKGTGQSNYGYTF. CDR3 in DNA: TGTGCCAGCAAAGGGACAGGACAGTCTAACTATGGCTACACCTTC.

V is TRBV27 and J is TRBJ1-1; the match to TRBD1 covers 9 bases. The V segment lost 2 bases and the J segment 7 bases; nucleotides outside the gene matches: 11. Per the germline V gene, CDR1 is MNHEY and CDR2 is SMNVEV (reference sequence). This CDR3 spans 16 amino acids. This chain's CDR3 is CASSLGTGPRAFEAFF. In DNA form, the CDR3 reads TGTGCCAGCAGTTTAGGGACAGGGCCTAGGGCCTTTGAAGCTTTCTTT.

The genes are TRBV7-9 and TRBJ1-1, with a weak D call TRBD1 (6 bases). V was pared by 4 bases and J by 5 bases, with 11 bases between. Germline-derived CDR1 and CDR2 are SEHNR and FQNEAQ (reference sequence). The CDR3 has 13 amino acids. This chain's CDR3 is CASSSDSWTEAFF. DNA of the CDR3: TGTGCCAGCAGCTCGGACAGTTGGACTGAAGCTTTCTTT.

This chain uses TRBV29-1 with TRBJ1-3; perhaps TRBD1 as D (5 bases). Trimming took off 4 bases at V and 4 bases at J, with 11 bases between the two ends. CDR3 size: 13 residues. From germline, CDR1 is SQVTM and CDR2 ANQGSEA. This CDR3 is CSVGQQEGNTIYF. The CDR3 DNA sequence: TGCAGCGTTGGGCAACAGGAAGGAAACACCATATATTTT.

The CDR3 sequence: CASSSTGVAYEQYF. The CDR3, as DNA: TGCGCCAGCAGCTCAACAGGGGTGGCCTACGAGCAGTACTTC. The J gene is TRBJ2-7, the V gene TRBV5-1; 7 nucleotides align to TRBD1. Trimming at V came to 3 bases and at J to 2 bases, leaving 5 bases not matched to a gene. Germline V lookup: CDR1 SGHRS, CDR2 YFSETQ. This CDR3 has 14 residues.

The V gene is TRBV5-1, the J gene TRBJ2-7; 16 nucleotides match TRBD2. This CDR3 region has 14 residues. J lost 11 bases, V lost 4 bases, and 6 bases had no gene match. CDR1 is SGHRS and CDR2 is YFSETQ in the germline V gene. CDR3 region: CASSQGLAGGLEYF. DNA of the CDR3: TGCGCCAGCAGCCAGGGACTAGCGGGAGGGCTGGAGTACTTC.

The chain is built from TRBV30 and TRBJ2-7; a weak D match, TRBD2 (5 bases). This CDR3 is 16 amino acids long. In germline, CDR1 is GTSNPN, CDR2 SVGIG (reference sequence). The V and J ends lost 5 bases and 0 bases respectively, with 20 bases between them. CDR3 DNA: TGTGCCTGGCGGGGTGGGGAGCTTTTCCTCTCCTACGAGCAGTACTTC. Amino acid sequence: CAWRGGELFLSYEQYF.

This clone was seen just once. The chain links TRBV5-1 to TRBJ2-7; 7 nucleotides match TRBD2. Germline V gene sequence: CDR1 SGHRS, CDR2 YFSETQ. The CDR3 spans 15 residues. The trim removed 0 bases at V and 4 bases at J, leaving 7 bases unmatched. The chain's CDR3 is CASSLARVGGYEQYF. CDR3 nucleotides: TGCGCCAGCAGCTTGGCCAGGGTGGGAGGGTACGAGCAGTACTTC.

The chain combines TRBV19 with TRBJ1-5, with TRBD1 identical over 10 bases. The CDR3 runs 18 residues. Germline V gives CDR1 LNHDA, CDR2 SQIVND (reference sequence). V shed 0 bases, J shed 1 base, and the junction held 6 bases outside the gene matches. This CDR3 is CASSIDRGQGSSNQPQHF. The CDR3 DNA reads TGTGCCAGTAGTATAGATAGGGGACAGGGGTCGAGCAATCAGCCCCAGCATTTT.

The chain carries TRBV5-5 and TRBJ2-7; D ambiguous. Deletions cut 0 bases from V and 6 bases from J, with 10 bases between. The CDR3 sequence is 13 residues long. Germline CDR1 reads SGHKS; CDR2 reads YYEKEE (reference sequence). CDR3 DNA sequence: TGTGCCAGCAGCTTGGGGCTCCACGGCGAGCAGTACTTC. Translation: CASSLGLHGEQYF.

J is TRBJ2-7 and V is TRBV5-5; TRBD2 agrees at 13 bases. The CDR3 extends over 15 amino acids. With V trimmed by 3 bases and J by 2 bases, 2 bases remained unmatched. The germline CDR1 and CDR2 sequences are SGHKS and YYEKEE (reference sequence). CDR3 amino acids: CASSSGLAGPYEQYF. The DNA for the CDR3 is TGTGCCAGCAGCTCGGGACTAGCGGGACCCTACGAGCAGTACTTC.

The CDR3 is CASSITGPMDTQYF. In DNA form, the CDR3 reads TGTGCCAGTAGTATAACGGGACCCATGGATACGCAGTATTTT. V gene TRBV19 combines with J gene TRBJ2-3; D possibly matches TRBD1 or TRBD2 (5 bases each). The CDR3 loop spans 14 amino acids. V was shortened by 2 bases and J by 6 bases, with 12 bases between the two germline ends. Germline V lookup: CDR1 LNHDA, CDR2 SQIVND (reference sequence).

The chain has TRBV6-5 and TRBJ1-5, with D hard to call. The germline gives CDR1 MNHEY, CDR2 SVGAGI. V was pared by 8 bases and J by 9 bases, with 17 bases between. The CDR3 is 13 residues long. CDR3 sequence reads: CASRAVGGGPQHF. CDR3 DNA: TGTGCCAGCCGGGCCGTGGGTGGTGGGCCCCAGCATTTT.

V is TRBV30 and J is TRBJ2-1; D might be TRBD1 (6 bases). Trimming cost V 5 bases and J 3 bases, with 14 bases left between them. Germline CDR1 and CDR2: GTSNPN and SVGIG (reference sequence). This CDR3 has 14 residues. CDR3 sequence: CAWQGSDHYNEQFF. The CDR3 DNA follows: TGTGCCTGGCAGGGGTCAGATCACTACAATGAGCAGTTCTTC.